Below, 16 T cell receptor beta chains from the same sample are listed, as sequenced in a study of tumor-infiltrating lymphocytes in primary liver carcinoma (dated by TCRdb to the late 2010s). Blood RNA was extracted from unsorted whole blood using TRIzol reagent, and germline DNA was obtained with the DNeasy Blood & Tissue kit. The listed sequencing device is Illumina HiSeq 2500. Using a constant-region primer and ProtoScript II reverse transcriptase, TCRbeta-specific cDNA was reverse-transcribed from 500 to 650 ng total RNA. Three nested multiplex PCR rounds, following a slightly modified ARM-PCR procedure, were used to build the TCRbeta libraries. Each of the first two PCR rounds ran for about 10 cycles using multiplex TRBV1-TRBV30 forward primers together with a Cbeta reverse primer. The public sequencing data were trimmed at Q25 with fastp and processed into clonotypes with MiXCR by TCRdb, which kept only in-frame beta chains. Each record represents a unique CDR3 protein, reported with the most common genes and DNA among its rows. This sample lists about 310,000 distinct CDR3 sequences; 50% to 60% were detected once. The biggest ten clones account for about 17% of the sample.

Sequenced input: peripheral blood. Source of these receptors: a woman in her twenties or thirties with primary liver carcinoma and hepatitis B virus infection.

As concerns this clonotype: This may be a read error: a much more frequent sequence differs by one nucleotide. This chain links TRBV29-1 with TRBJ1-2; D is perhaps TRBD1 (6 bases). V was trimmed by 4 bases and J by 8 bases, leaving 14 bases between them. The CDR3 contains 12 residues. The germline V gene encodes CDR1 SQVTM and CDR2 ANQGSEA. The CDR3 DNA reads TGCAGCGTTGGACAGGACGTACCGGGCTACACCTTC. Amino acids: CSVGQDVPGYTF.

This clonotype has a handful of counts. The V gene is TRBV6-2 or TRBV6-3, the J gene TRBJ2-5, with D possibly called TRBD1 or TRBD2 (6 bases each). Trimming removed 6 bases at V and 2 bases at J, with 16 bases between. CDR1 and CDR2 (germline): MNHEY, SVGEGT. The CDR3 covers 15 residues. This CDR3 reads CASSPRGVPQETQYF. CDR3 sequence (DNA): TGTGCCAGCAGCCCGAGGGGGGTGCCTCAAGAGACCCAGTACTTC.

CDR3 loop: CASSRGTVDTQYF. CDR3 DNA: TGTGCCAGCAGCCGCGGGACAGTGGATACGCAGTATTTT. The rearrangement joins TRBV7-9 to TRBJ2-3; D might be TRBD1 (7 bases). The V gene's germline CDR1 is SEHNR and CDR2 FQNEAQ (reference sequence). V lost 5 bases and J lost 6, with 12 bases in between. This CDR3 region has 13 residues.

This clonotype appeared a single time. In this CDR3 the conserved last residue, phenylalanine or tryptophan, is missing, so a read error is likely. The chain recombines TRBV11-2 with TRBJ1-2, with D uncertain. This CDR3 contains 12 residues. Germline lookup yields CDR1 SGHAT and CDR2 FQNNGV. This chain's CDR3 is CASSLTGYDYTI. The CDR3 region has the DNA TGTGCCAGCAGCTTAACGGGCTATGACTACACCATC.

On this clonotype: This clone may be a read error of a much larger clone one base away. The genes are TRBV6-5 and TRBJ2-3; D ambiguous. Germline V lookup: CDR1 MNHEY, CDR2 SVGAGI. There are 13 residues in the CDR3. With 7 bases removed from V and 3 bases from J, the gap between germline ends came to 11 bases. CDR3 bases: TGTGCCAGCAAAGATGGAACGACAGATACGCAGTATTTT. Translating it yields CASKDGTTDTQYF.

Turning to this clonotype: Since a much larger clone is just one base distant, this may be a read error. V usage is TRBV4-1 and J usage is TRBJ2-2; possibly TRBD1 for D (6 bases). This CDR3 contains 18 residues. The ends were cut back, 8 bases at V and 1 base at J, with 23 bases in the middle. Germline CDR1 is MGHRA and CDR2 is YSYEKL. This CDR3 reads CASGPDGYRARNTGELFF. The CDR3 bases are TGCGCCAGCGGCCCCGACGGATACAGGGCGAGGAACACCGGGGAGCTGTTTTTT.

As concerns this clonotype: One end of the junction does not line up with germline, which may come from a read error. This chain connects TRBV29-1 to TRBJ2-7, with 7 nucleotides matching TRBD2. CDR3 length equals 13 residues. Germline CDR1 and CDR2: SQVTM and ANQGSEA. CDR3 amino acids: CSVRVASGYELYF. The CDR3 nucleotides read TGCAGCGTTCGGGTGGCTAGCGGTTACGAGCTGTACTTC.

The V and J genes are TRBV12-3 or TRBV12-4 and TRBJ2-1; TRBD2 might be the D (6 bases). The CDR3 contains 15 residues. The V end was cut by 6 bases, the J end by 10 bases, with 22 bases between. The CDR3 sequence is CASRGIVGGGSEQFF. In DNA, the CDR3 is TGTGCCAGCAGGGGGATCGTCGGAGGAGGGAGCGAGCAGTTCTTC.

This clonotype showed up many times. The chain couples TRBV12-3 or TRBV12-4 to TRBJ1-1; no clear D gene. V lost 2 bases to trimming and J lost 1 base, with 11 bases between them. The CDR3 loop spans 15 amino acids. DNA for the CDR3: TGTGCCAGCAGTTTATTTACGGGAACGAACACTGAAGCTTTCTTT. Encoded protein: CASSLFTGTNTEAFF.

There are a few counts of this clonotype. The CDR3: CASMGIASGEQFF. The CDR3 DNA reads TGCGCCAGCATGGGCATAGCCTCCGGGGAGCAGTTCTTC. The rearrangement links TRBV4-1 to TRBJ2-1; no clear D gene. Germline lookup yields CDR1 MGHRA and CDR2 YSYEKL. Trimming shortened V by 7 bases and J by 10 bases, and 17 bases separated the two germline ends. The CDR3 spans 13 residues.

This clonotype was recorded once. The CDR3 sequence: CASSYLSGILYEQYF. CDR3 bases: TGTGCCAGCAGCTATCTGTCCGGGATCCTCTACGAGCAGTACTTC. The rearrangement joins TRBV11-1 to TRBJ2-7, with a weak D call TRBD2 (5 bases). With 4 bases removed from V and 3 bases from J, the gap between germline ends came to 16 bases. This CDR3 region has 15 residues. Germline V gene data show CDR1 as SGHAT and CDR2 as FQDESV (reference sequence). Variable domain in full (rest from reference TRBV11-1 and TRBJ2-7): EAEVAQSPRYKITEKSQAVAFWCDPISGHATLYWYRQILGQGPELLVQFQDESVVDDSQLPKDRFSAERLKGVDSTLKIQPAELGDSAMYLCASSYLSGILYEQYFGPGTRLTVT.

J is TRBJ2-7 and V is TRBV6-2 or TRBV6-3, with D perhaps TRBD2 (6 bases). Deletions cut 5 bases from V and 4 bases from J, with 15 bases between. The CDR3 sequence is 14 residues long. Germline CDR1 reads MNHEY; CDR2 reads SVGEGT. The CDR3 is CASSRLVGLYEQYF. CDR3 bases: TGTGCCAGCAGTCGACTAGTGGGACTTTACGAGCAGTACTTC.

The chain links TRBV11-2 to TRBJ2-1; D may be TRBD1 (5 bases). Germline V gene lookup returns CDR1 SGHAT and CDR2 FQNNGV. Trimming cost V 8 bases and J 3 bases, with 17 bases left between them. The CDR3 covers 15 residues. As DNA, the CDR3 is TGTGCCAGCCGCCTAGTGGTAGGGGACTACAATGAGCAGTTCTTC. Amino acid sequence: CASRLVVGDYNEQFF.

To note about this clonotype: Relative to the germline gene, one junction end is altered; a read error may explain this. This chain joins TRBV7-9 and TRBJ2-7; D is ambiguous. Per germline, CDR1 SEHNR and CDR2 FQNEAQ (reference sequence). The CDR3 loop spans 12 amino acids. CDR3 nucleotide sequence: TGTACCAGCAGCCAACTCTACGGGGAGCAGTACTTC. It is translated as CTSSQLYGEQYF.

The sample holds one count of this clonotype. The genes are TRBV20-1 and TRBJ1-4; D gene uncertain. The CDR3 has 13 amino acids. V lost 3 bases to trimming and J lost 2 bases, with 7 bases between them. CDR1 DFQATT and CDR2 SNEGSKA come from the germline V gene (reference sequence). The CDR3 DNA is TGCAGTGCTAGGCCTGGGACTAATGAAAAACTGTTTTTT. Its translation: CSARPGTNEKLFF.

This clonotype was observed once. J is TRBJ2-1 and V is TRBV5-8, with 11 bases lining up with TRBD2. From germline, CDR1 is SGHTS and CDR2 YDEGEE. The CDR3 is 15 amino acids. The J segment lost 6 bases and the V segment lost 10 bases, leaving 12 bases of the junction unmatched. This chain's CDR3 is CASKAKLAGVNEQFF. DNA for the CDR3: TGTGCCTCAAAAGCGAAACTAGCGGGGGTCAATGAGCAGTTCTTC.